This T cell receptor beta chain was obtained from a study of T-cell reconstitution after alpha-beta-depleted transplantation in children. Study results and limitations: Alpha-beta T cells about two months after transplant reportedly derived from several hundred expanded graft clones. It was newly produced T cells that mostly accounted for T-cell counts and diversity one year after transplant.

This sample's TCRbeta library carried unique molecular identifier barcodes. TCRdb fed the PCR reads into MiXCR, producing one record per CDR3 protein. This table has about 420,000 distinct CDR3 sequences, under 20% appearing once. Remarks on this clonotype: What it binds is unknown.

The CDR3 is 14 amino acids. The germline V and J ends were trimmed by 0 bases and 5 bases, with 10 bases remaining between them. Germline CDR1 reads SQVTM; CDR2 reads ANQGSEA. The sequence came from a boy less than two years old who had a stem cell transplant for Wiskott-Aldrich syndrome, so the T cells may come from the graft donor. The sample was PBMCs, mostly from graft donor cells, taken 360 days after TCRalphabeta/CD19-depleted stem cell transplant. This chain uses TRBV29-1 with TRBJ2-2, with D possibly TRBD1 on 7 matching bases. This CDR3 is CSVEEAGGTGELFF. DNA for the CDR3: TGCAGCGTTGAAGAGGCAGGGGGGACCGGGGAGCTGTTTTTT.